The sequence of this T cell receptor beta chain was determined in a study of human T cells and chemical hapten exposure. For the study at large: On about 2 cm by about 2 cm of upper inner arm skin, sensitization was performed with 2% DPC.

Time point described: patch test 1, 2 weeks after DPC sensitization. The treatment here: therapeutic diphenylcyclopropenone sensitization with weekly scalp DPC. The CDR3 is 16 amino acids. The germline V gene encodes CDR1 DFQATT and CDR2 SNEGSKA (reference sequence). Germline trimming cut 0 bases from V and 0 bases from J; bases unmatched to any gene: 7. TCRdb re-analysed the RACE reads in MiXCR, keeping a single row per CDR3 protein. The profile shows some 170,000 distinct CDR3 sequences, 20% to 25% of them singletons. This clonotype was seen more than once but under ten times. The sequence was collected from a woman in her 50s with alopecia areata. Some clones in this sample may be carry-over from other donors' samples. The rearrangement links TRBV20-1 to TRBJ2-7; 8 bases match TRBD2. This specimen was whole blood, taken in connection with sensitization to the hapten diphenylcyclopropenone (DPC). Here the CDR3 reads CSARDPREGSSYEQYF. The CDR3 DNA reads as TGCAGTGCTAGAGATCCCCGGGAGGGGAGCTCCTACGAGCAGTACTTC.